The 18 T cell receptor beta chains below come from one sample, sequenced in a study of PD-1 blockade in mismatch repair-deficient tumors. TCRdb's copy holds only in-frame clones and misses some; the assay was immunoSEQ multiplex PCR. The sample has roughly 84,000 clones, over 70% seen once. The sequencing used peripheral blood, collected 12 weeks after starting pembrolizumab. The source is an adult with mismatch repair-deficient cancer.

The CDR3 region has the DNA TGTGCCAGCTCACCACAGGGTGTTGATCAGCCCCAGCATTTT. Translation: CASSPQGVDQPQHF. V gene TRBV18 combines with J gene TRBJ1-5; D ambiguous. There are 14 residues in the CDR3. V was cut by 1 base and J by 5 bases, with 9 bases left in between. The germline gives CDR1 KGHSH, CDR2 LQKENI.

This clone was seen a few times. This chain joins TRBV7-6 and TRBJ2-7; D possibly corresponds to TRBD1 (5 bases). Trimming took 0 bases from V and 0 from J, leaving 12 bases between them. Germline V gives CDR1 SGHVS, CDR2 FNYEAQ. CDR3 length: 16 residues. The CDR3 sequence: CASSLAAGMASYEQYF. The CDR3, as DNA: TGTGCCAGCAGCTTAGCGGCAGGGATGGCCTCCTACGAGCAGTACTTC.

The V call is TRBV5-6, the J call TRBJ2-7, with 12 nucleotides matching TRBD2. Germline V gene sequence: CDR1 SGHDT, CDR2 YYEEEE. J lost 0 bases, V lost 3 bases, and 4 bases had no gene match. The CDR3 spans 16 residues. The DNA of the CDR3 is TGTGCCAGCAGCTCAGGGACTAGCGGGTACTCCTACGAGCAGTACTTC. It is translated as CASSSGTSGYSYEQYF. The full variable domain, completed using reference TRBV5-6 and TRBJ2-7, is DAGVTQSPTHLIKTRGQQVTLRCSPKSGHDTVSWYQQALGQGPQFIFQYYEEEERQRGNFPDRFSGHQFPNYSSELNVNALLLGDSALYLCASSSGTSGYSYEQYFGPGTRLTVT.

This clone appeared many times. The chain uses TRBV5-4 and TRBJ1-1; D unresolved. V lost 4 bases to trimming and J lost 1 base, with 14 bases between them. The germline gives CDR1 SGHNT, CDR2 YYREEE (reference sequence). CDR3 length: 15 amino acids. CDR3 in amino acids: CASSVSLDKNTEAFF. The CDR3 DNA is TGTGCCAGCAGCGTGTCATTAGACAAGAACACTGAAGCTTTCTTT.

The gene calls are TRBV28 and TRBJ1-2; a possible D gene is TRBD1 (6 bases). The germline CDR1 and CDR2 sequences are MDHEN and SYDVKM. The V and J ends lost 8 bases and 4 bases respectively, with 11 bases between them. The length of the CDR3 is 12 residues. This CDR3 reads CASGGARYGYTF. The DNA of the CDR3 is TGTGCCAGCGGGGGGGCCCGCTATGGCTACACCTTC.

This clone has more than one count but fewer than ten. The rearrangement joins TRBV18 to TRBJ2-7; 11 bases line up with TRBD2. Germline trimming cut 3 bases from V and 7 bases from J; bases unmatched to any gene: 5. CDR1 KGHSH and CDR2 LQKENI come from the germline V gene. The CDR3 contains 14 residues. The CDR3 coding sequence is TGTGCCAGCTCACCGGTACTAGCGGGAGATGAGCAGTACTTC. It encodes CASSPVLAGDEQYF.

The chain has TRBV11-3 and TRBJ2-4; possibly TRBD1 for D (5 bases). Trimming shortened V by 3 bases and J by 9 bases, and 12 bases separated the two germline ends. The CDR3 consists of 13 residues. Germline V gene sequence: CDR1 SGHNT, CDR2 YENEEA. For the CDR3, the DNA is TGTGCCAGCAGCTTTAACCAGGGCAGCATTCAGTACTTC. It codes for CASSFNQGSIQYF. Drawing the rest from reference TRBV11-3 and TRBJ2-4, the complete variable domain is EAGVVQSPRYKIIEKKQPVAFWCNPISGHNTLYWYLQNLGQGPELLIRYENEEAVDDSQLPKDRFSAERLKGVDSTLKIQPAELGDSAVYLCASSFNQGSIQYFGAGTRLSVL.

A word on this clone: One end of the junction does not line up with germline, which may come from a read error. The J gene is TRBJ2-1, the V gene TRBV4-2; 11 bases line up with TRBD2. Germline-derived CDR1 and CDR2 are LGHNA and YNFKEQ. The CDR3 is 18 residues long. CDR3 sequence (DNA): TGTGCCAGCAGCCATGAACAAGGACTAGCGGGTGCCTATAATGAGCAGTTCTTC. It translates to CASSHEQGLAGAYNEQFF.

This sequence joins TRBV9 and TRBJ2-3; 10 nucleotides match TRBD1. Trimming cost V 0 bases and J 2 bases; bases outside gene matches: 3. The CDR3 totals 16 residues. The germline CDR1 and CDR2 sequences are SGDLS and YYNGEE. The CDR3 is CASSVEGQGHTDTQYF. The CDR3, as DNA: TGTGCCAGCAGCGTAGAGGGACAGGGGCACACAGATACGCAGTATTTT.

The chain combines TRBV7-8 with TRBJ2-1; a weak D match, TRBD2 (5 bases). The CDR3 is 14 amino acids. Germline V CDR1 and CDR2: SGHVS, FQNEAQ. V lost 1 base, J lost 4 bases, and 8 bases lay in between. CDR3 nucleotides: TGTGCCAGCAGCTTAGAGGGAGCGTACAATGAGCAGTTCTTC. Protein: CASSLEGAYNEQFF. Together with reference TRBV7-8 and TRBJ2-1, the CDR3 gives the full variable domain: GAGVSQSPRYKVAKRGQDVALRCDPISGHVSLFWYQQALGQGPEFLTYFQNEAQLDKSGLPSDRFFAERPEGSVSTLKIQRTQQEDSAVYLCASSLEGAYNEQFFGPGTRLTVL.

The rearrangement uses TRBV18 and TRBJ1-3; D uncertain. The V end was cut by 0 bases, the J end by 8 bases, with 8 bases between. Germline CDR1 and CDR2: KGHSH and LQKENI. CDR3 length: 13 amino acids. The CDR3 region is CASSPPLSYTIYF. For the CDR3, the DNA is TGTGCCAGCTCACCACCTCTTAGTTACACCATATATTTT.

The J gene is TRBJ2-7, the V gene TRBV5-4, with unresolved D. V was shortened by 1 base and J by 2 bases, with 4 bases between the two germline ends. The germline V gene encodes CDR1 SGHNT and CDR2 YYREEE (reference sequence). This CDR3 has 12 amino acids. CDR3 DNA sequence: TGTGCCAGCAGCTTGAGTCCCTACGAGCAGTACTTC. It codes for CASSLSPYEQYF.

The chain recombines TRBV29-1 with TRBJ2-2; 9 bases match TRBD1. This CDR3 comprises 14 residues. Germline trimming cut 4 bases from V and 5 bases from J; bases unmatched to any gene: 5. Germline CDR1 is SQVTM and CDR2 is ANQGSEA. The CDR3 sequence: CSVAGTGLTGELFF. CDR3 sequence (DNA): TGCAGCGTTGCCGGGACAGGGCTAACCGGGGAGCTGTTTTTT.

DNA of the CDR3: TGTGCCAGCAGCTTCGGCATGCCAGGGAACTACGAGCAGTACTTC. It encodes CASSFGMPGNYEQYF. The V and J genes are TRBV5-4 and TRBJ2-7; D might be TRBD1 (5 bases). This CDR3 spans 15 amino acids. Germline CDR1 and CDR2: SGHNT and YYREEE (reference sequence). Trimming shortened V by 2 bases and J by 3 bases, and 15 bases separated the two germline ends.

This chain links TRBV5-5 with TRBJ2-3; 7 bases match TRBD2. Germline CDR1 reads SGHKS; CDR2 reads YYEKEE (reference sequence). This CDR3 contains 14 residues. V lost 3 bases, J lost 2 bases, and 3 bases stayed unmatched. The CDR3 region is CASSSGGNTDTQYF. The DNA for the CDR3 is TGTGCCAGCAGCTCGGGAGGAAACACAGATACGCAGTATTTT.

This sequence joins TRBV6-1 and TRBJ2-7; 8 positions match TRBD1. J was trimmed by 2 bases and V by 2 bases; bases with no gene match: 14. Germline values: CDR1 MNHNS, CDR2 SASEGT. The CDR3 spans 18 residues. The CDR3 loop is CASSEYLDRGFLPYEQYF. CDR3 bases: TGTGCCAGCAGTGAATACCTCGACAGGGGTTTTTTGCCCTACGAGCAGTACTTC.

The chain links TRBV7-8 to TRBJ1-2, with D unresolved. V shed 4 bases and J shed 8 bases, with 14 bases lying between them. The CDR3 length is 13 residues. Germline CDR1 SGHVS, CDR2 FQNEAQ. CDR3 sequence (DNA): TGTGCCAGCAGCTCAAACCTCCCTTGGGGCTACACCTTC. This codes for CASSSNLPWGYTF. Full variable domain (missing parts from reference TRBV7-8 and TRBJ1-2): GAGVSQSPRYKVAKRGQDVALRCDPISGHVSLFWYQQALGQGPEFLTYFQNEAQLDKSGLPSDRFFAERPEGSVSTLKIQRTQQEDSAVYLCASSSNLPWGYTFGSGTRLTVV.

The chain is built from TRBV9 and TRBJ2-1, with 8 bases identical to TRBD2. V gave up 7 bases and J gave up 7 bases; unmatched junction bases: 13. From germline, CDR1 is SGDLS and CDR2 YYNGEE. CDR3 length: 15 amino acids. CDR3 protein: CASSPGGGAGNEQFF. CDR3 nucleotides: TGTGCCAGCTCCCCGGGGGGGGGCGCGGGGAATGAGCAGTTCTTC.